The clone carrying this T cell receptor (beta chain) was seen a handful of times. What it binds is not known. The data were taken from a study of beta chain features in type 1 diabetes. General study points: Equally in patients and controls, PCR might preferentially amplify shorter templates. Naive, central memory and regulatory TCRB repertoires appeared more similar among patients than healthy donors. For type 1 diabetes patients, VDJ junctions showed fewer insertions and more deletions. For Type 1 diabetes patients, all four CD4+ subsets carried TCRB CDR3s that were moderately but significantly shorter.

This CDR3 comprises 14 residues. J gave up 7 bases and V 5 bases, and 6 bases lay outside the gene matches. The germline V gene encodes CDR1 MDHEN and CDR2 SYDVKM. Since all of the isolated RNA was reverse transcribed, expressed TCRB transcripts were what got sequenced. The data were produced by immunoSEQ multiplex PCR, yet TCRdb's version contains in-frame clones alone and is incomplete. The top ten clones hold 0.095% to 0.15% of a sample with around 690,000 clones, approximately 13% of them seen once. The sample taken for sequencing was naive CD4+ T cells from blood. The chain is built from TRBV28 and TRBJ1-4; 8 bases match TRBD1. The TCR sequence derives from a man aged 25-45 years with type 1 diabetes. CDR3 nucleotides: TGTGCCAGCAGTGGACAGGGTCAGGGTGAAAAACTGTTTTTT. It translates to CASSGQGQGEKLFF.